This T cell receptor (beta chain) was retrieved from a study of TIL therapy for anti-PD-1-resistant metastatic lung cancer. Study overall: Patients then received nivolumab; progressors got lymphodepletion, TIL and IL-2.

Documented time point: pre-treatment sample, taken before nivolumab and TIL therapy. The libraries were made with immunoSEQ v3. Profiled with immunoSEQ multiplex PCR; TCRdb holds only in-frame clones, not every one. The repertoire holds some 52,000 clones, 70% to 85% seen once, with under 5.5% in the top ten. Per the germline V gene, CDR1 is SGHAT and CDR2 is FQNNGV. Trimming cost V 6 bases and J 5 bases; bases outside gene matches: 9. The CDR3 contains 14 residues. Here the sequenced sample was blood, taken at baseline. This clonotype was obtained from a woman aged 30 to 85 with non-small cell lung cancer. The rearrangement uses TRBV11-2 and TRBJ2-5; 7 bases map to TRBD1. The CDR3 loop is CASRHSGTAETQYF. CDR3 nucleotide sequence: TGTGCCAGCAGGCATTCCGGGACAGCGGAGACCCAGTACTTC.